This record looks at one TCR beta chain sequence and its context. The entry originates in a study of T-cell memory formation after mild COVID-19. Germline V gene sequence: CDR1 SGHAT, CDR2 FQNNGV. The CDR3 is 14 amino acids. Trimming took off 5 bases at V and 8 bases at J, with 16 bases between the two ends. TCRdb called the 5' RACE reads again in MiXCR, with one record for every CDR3 protein. The sample includes around 250,000 distinct CDR3 sequences, approximately 9% seen only once; the top ten take roughly 21%. The genes are TRBV11-2 and TRBJ2-4, with a possible D match to TRBD2 (5 bases). The sample consisted of PBMCs or a T cell subset sorted from them (not recorded which). The TCR was taken from a man younger than 35 who had mild COVID-19 (a few samples of this study predate the infection). Cell type and time point are not known. CDR3 DNA sequence: TGTGCCAGCAGCCTTGACACCCTCGGGGACATTCAGTACTTC. Translation: CASSLDTLGDIQYF.